This T cell receptor beta chain was sequenced in a study of blood T cell repertoires in COVID-19. Study-level background: Whether acute or convalescent, the COVID-19 samples came from the United States, Italy and Spain. PBMCs, B-cell-depleted T cells, or T cells provided the cDNA or gDNA that made up the material.

The CDR3 extends over 15 amino acids. Trimming took off 3 bases at V and 4 bases at J, with 15 bases between the two ends. CDR1 is KGHSH, CDR2 LQKENI, per germline. Those enrolled in Seattle joined during active infection and were followed longitudinally afterward. Original data processing: Reference gene primer amplification gave nucleated cell count estimates. Clones were read by immunoSEQ multiplex PCR, and TCRdb kept only the in-frame ones, dropping some. Clone size and the V and J calls come from that table; the DNA yielded D and trimming. The sample includes hundreds of thousands of clones, 88% of them seen just once.

The specimen was peripheral blood. The chain links TRBV18 to TRBJ1-2; D ambiguous. This clonotype was obtained from a woman in her 70s with COVID-19, enrolled during active disease. CDR3 sequence: CASSPSPEGGYGYTF. CDR3 sequence (DNA): TGTGCCAGCTCACCCTCCCCTGAGGGAGGCTATGGCTACACCTTC. Together with reference TRBV18 and TRBJ1-2, the CDR3 gives the full variable domain: NAGVMQNPRHLVRRRGQEARLRCSPMKGHSHVYWYRQLPEEGLKFMVYLQKENIIDESGMPKERFSAEFPKEGPSILRIQQVVRGDSAAYFCASSPSPEGGYGYTFGSGTRLTVV.